This T cell receptor beta chain was identified in a study of T cell repertoires in cytomegalovirus infection. Turning to the study itself: CMV infection together with matching HLA type was indicated by public TCR beta signatures. Study-wide findings and caveats: Dominant in the ex vivo response were TCR beta clonotypes restricted by HLA-C and specific for CMV. Individuals carrying CMV plus the relevant HLA were identified by cumulative frequency of public TCR beta families.

The CDR3 length is 15 residues. The V segment lost 0 bases and the J segment 6 bases; nucleotides outside the gene matches: 6. Germline V gene lookup returns CDR1 SGHRS and CDR2 YFSETQ. In regard to this clonotype: Its specificity is not known.

TCRdb re-derived calls from the reads in MiXCR, one entry per CDR3 protein. The sample lists about 450,000 distinct CDR3 sequences; 30% to 40% were seen once. V usage is TRBV5-1 and J usage is TRBJ1-2, with 9 bases identical to TRBD1. This clonotype was sampled from a human donor in good health (CMV status not recorded). Some clones in this sample may be carry-over from other donors' samples. Source material: PBMCs. CDR3 coding DNA: TGCGCCAGCAGCTTGGCCGGGGGGACAGGGCATGGCTACACCTTC. This translates into CASSLAGGTGHGYTF.